This T cell receptor beta chain was recorded in a study of cytomegalovirus exposure and HLA in healthy donors (dated by TCRdb to 2016 to 2017). For the study in its entirety: An earlier analysis of a few hundred of the donors reported 250 to 350 Gb of sequence data and 100 million to 120 million unique TCR beta sequences obtained from around 170 million T cells. Along with the approximately 600-subject first cohort, a separate validation cohort of over a hundred different subjects was used. Class I and class II HLA loci were covered by the typing at four-digit resolution. The study aimed to test whether cataloging public T cell receptors could reveal signatures of past pathogen exposure. High-throughput TCR immunosequencing, statistical association of individual TCRs with disease status, and machine learning were combined to predict cytomegalovirus infection status. The genetic ancestry cluster associated with self-reported Caucasian donors included 81% of the roughly 380 genotyped donors. In a later genetic analysis, genome-wide SNP genotypes for about three fifths of the roughly 670 donors were used, and that subset was treated as a discovery cohort. Because of strong linkage in the cohort, four to six DR-DQ haplotypes were treated as single units for association and clustering. An earlier analysis of about 620 of the donors applied high-throughput TCR beta sequencing to assess whether each TCR beta V gene segment acted as functional or pseudogenic. Rather than drawing on any new phenotypic data, the later analysis identified candidate immune exposures from TCR beta sequences and the way those sequences occurred across donors. On average, roughly 240,000 unique TCR beta nucleotide sequences were sequenced per donor among 300 to 500 genotyped donors of the cohort, with around 19% of those sequences being non-productive. The study profiled the T cell repertoires of some 610 subjects by immunosequencing and related them to cytomegalovirus serostatus. All discovery cohort repertoires had been generated using a single sequencing platform. To study patterns of TCR occurrence, a later analysis re-analyzed previously published TCR beta repertoires from around 660 donors and added high-resolution HLA genotyping. Alongside the repertoire data, information on donor age, sex, ethnicity and CMV serostatus was compiled. The number of donors typed differed by locus, with roughly 620-640 for A, B, C, DRB1 and DQB1, roughly 520 for DQA1, approximately 580 for DPA1, and some 450 for DPB1. About 300 gigabases of sequencing data and 80 million or so unique TCR sequences were included in an early release covering around 650 HLA-typed donors. What the research found in general, with its limitations: V-gene and J-gene trimming of TCR beta chains was associated with a missense DCLRE1C variant in a later genetic analysis, and the association was replicated in an independent cohort. The study gave a list of 150 to 200 TCR beta chains associated with cytomegalovirus. According to a later analysis, most CMV-associated TCR beta chains appeared to be HLA-restricted, and the HLA associations seemed to be driven largely by CMV exposure. Broadly in line with IMGT annotations, most TCR beta V segments showed up in productive rearrangements about 87% or about 30% of the time in an earlier analysis of approximately 640 of the donors. The only immune exposure information available for the cohort was CMV serostatus. Only TCR beta chains were sequenced in this cohort, and the absence of alpha or paired-chain data limited detectable features. The authors suggested that the approach could potentially be generalized to other disease states and immunological phenotypes. Because the 87-base-pair reads could not distinguish some IMGT-functional V segments, including TRBV6-2 and TRBV6-3, those segments were excluded. Correlated functional status among segregating V segments might be attributable to linkage disequilibrium, but an unknown experimental factor could not be ruled out. A later genetic analysis reported fewer N-insertions in productive TCRs among donors in an Asian-associated ancestry cluster than the roughly 620-donor mean. A further reported finding was that TCR beta sequences accurately predicted the HLA-A and HLA-B alleles for most subjects in the first cohort. The classifier was reported to diagnose cytomegalovirus status with high specificity and sensitivity in both the original cohort and the validation cohort. Across donors, most TCR sequences were observed very rarely, whereas some public TCRs were present in many individuals. A later analysis associated about 17,000 TCR beta sequences with specific HLA alleles at a false discovery rate of 0.05. In vitro tests confirmed that a few of the cytomegalovirus-associated TCR beta chains recognize cytomegalovirus antigens. Seventeen rarely observed V segments, including chromosome 9 orphons, were excluded from the earlier analysis of just under 600 of the donors because counts were too low. Presence/absence analyses assumed roughly uniform sequencing depth across donors, an assumption that may not hold. When HLA alleles, especially DR and DQ, strongly co-occurred, attributing TCR associations to individual alleles was difficult. According to a later analysis, TCR association rates differed among HLA loci, with DRB1 alleles showing the most associated TCRs and HLA-C alleles showing the fewest. A cluster of highly shared sequence variants was judged likely to be a technical artifact of the sequencing pipeline. According to a later analysis, parvovirus B19, influenza, CMV and Epstein-Barr virus appeared linked to several top co-occurrence clusters. In a later analysis, HLA-associated TCR beta chains showed more clonal expansion and lower generation probabilities than non-associated chains that were equally common. Because some donors lacked HLA typing at each locus, the association tests relied only on the typed subset.

The cohort comprised 550 to 700 healthy bone marrow donors. At the time of sampling, all cohort members were nominally healthy, though unrecorded immune exposures were likely present. The donor tested CMV seronegative, placing the donor among the 350 or so seronegative members of the cohort. A peripheral blood sample was collected from each donor, and TCR beta sequencing was performed on peripheral blood mononuclear cells. Genomic DNA extraction from the blood cell samples was performed with the Qiagen DNeasy Blood Extraction Kit. Turning to this clone: Its target antigen remains unknown. The record has no base qualities; no much larger clone is one base away.

The library was built by means of the immunoSEQ multiplex PCR assay. A mixture of 60 forward primers for TCR Vbeta segments and 13 reverse primers for TCR Jbeta segments was used in the multiplex PCR. A multiplex PCR assay on genomic DNA amplified the CDR3 region of rearranged TCR beta genes. The amplified TCR beta libraries were sequenced on the Illumina HiSeq System as 87-base-pair reads. On the authors' methods: Across the 670 or so repertoires, a later analysis counted tens of millions of unique TCR beta chains, about 10 million of which were shared by at least two donors. Raw reads were error-corrected and collapsed into unique sequences with a nearest-neighbor algorithm that merged closely related sequences to remove PCR and sequencing errors. Alignment of CDR3 sequences to IMGT reference sequences was used to assign V, D and J gene segments. For a sequence to be retained, a match of at least six nucleotides to both a V gene segment and a J gene segment was required. A rearrangement was called productive if the CDR3 had no stop codons and remained in frame with V and J, and every other rearrangement was called non-productive. Following IMGT convention, CDR3 was defined as the stretch from the second conserved V-encoded cysteine up to the conserved J-encoded phenylalanine. The earlier analysis of approximately 500 of the donors excluded sequences that lacked an unambiguous match to a single V gene segment. An earlier analysis of roughly 590 of the donors called V segments functional above 56.7% productive rearrangements and segregating when the between-donor standard deviation exceeded 5%. A statistical classification framework was built to diagnose cytomegalovirus status from the catalog of TCR beta chain sequences. V and J gene assignment, in a later analysis, came from comparing TCR nucleotide sequences with IMGT/GENE-DB human TR gene sequences. A later analysis assigned CDR3 sequences and most-parsimonious VDJ recombination scenarios with the TCRdist pipeline. A later analysis defined each TCR beta chain by its CDR3 amino acid sequence plus V-gene family, and excluded reads lacking a unique V-gene family. To address suspected cross-contamination and a sequencing artifact, a later analysis removed around 590 highly shared, low-generation-probability nucleotide sequences. A later analysis calculated a clonal expansion index for each public chain from normalized within-repertoire ranks of inferred template counts. A later analysis computed generation probabilities with a VDJ recombination model fitted to out-of-frame rearrangements, and checked the results against IGoR. In a later analysis, hypergeometric tests were used to score TCR-TCR, TCR-HLA and TCR-CMV co-occurrence, with a repertoire-size bias correction applied to TCR pairs. To estimate false discovery rates, a later analysis permuted the HLA or CMV assignments 20 times. A later analysis grouped co-occurring TCRs with DBSCAN, adding TCRdist sequence similarity when clustering within HLA-allele-positive subsets. Repertoires with fewer than 30,000 or more than 120,000 public chains, plus five repertoires with anomalous nucleotide sharing, were excluded from co-occurrence clustering. TCRdb took over this immuneACCESS table, retaining in-frame rearrangements with V and J assigned. Such tables are incomplete; in checked studies, under half of the missing clones stem from an unresolved V gene, and the remainder is unexplained. Clonal size and the V and J genes are those of that table, whereas D and trimming came from the DNA. In all, the sample holds hundreds of thousands of clones, and around 76% of those were seen once. In total, the top ten clones hold approximately 0.63% of the sample.

Ends trimmed: V by 3 bases, J by 4 bases; bases unmatched to a gene: 6. The CDR3 starts with the cysteine, ends with the phenylalanine, and has 16 residues. Solely the CDR3 DNA is kept, with 48 bases framed from the first base. Taken from the germline V gene, the CDR1 and CDR2 loops are SGDLS and YYNGEE. The sequenced sample consisted of PBMCs. This receptor chain uses TRBV9 and TRBJ2-7, with 14 junctional bases fitting TRBD2. This sequence was found in a man aged 18 to 29 in good health and CMV-seronegative. The nucleotides read TGTGCCAGCAGCGCGGGGACTAGCGGGAGTTTATACGAGCAGTACTTC. Protein translation: CASSAGTSGSLYEQYF.